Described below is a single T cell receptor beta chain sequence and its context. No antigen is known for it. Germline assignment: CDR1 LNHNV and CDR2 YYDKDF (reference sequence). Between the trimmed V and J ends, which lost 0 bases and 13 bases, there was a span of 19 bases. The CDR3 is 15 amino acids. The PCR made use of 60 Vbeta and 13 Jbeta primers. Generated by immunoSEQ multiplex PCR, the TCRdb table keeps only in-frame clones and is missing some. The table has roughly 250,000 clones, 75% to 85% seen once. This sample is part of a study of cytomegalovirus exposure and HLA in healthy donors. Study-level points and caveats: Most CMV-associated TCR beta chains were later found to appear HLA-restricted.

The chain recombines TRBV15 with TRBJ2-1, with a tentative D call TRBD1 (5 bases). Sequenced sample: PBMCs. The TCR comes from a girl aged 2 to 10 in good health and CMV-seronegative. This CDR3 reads CATSRDPSAGKDQFF. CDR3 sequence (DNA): TGTGCCACCAGCAGAGACCCCTCGGCAGGGAAGGATCAGTTCTTC.